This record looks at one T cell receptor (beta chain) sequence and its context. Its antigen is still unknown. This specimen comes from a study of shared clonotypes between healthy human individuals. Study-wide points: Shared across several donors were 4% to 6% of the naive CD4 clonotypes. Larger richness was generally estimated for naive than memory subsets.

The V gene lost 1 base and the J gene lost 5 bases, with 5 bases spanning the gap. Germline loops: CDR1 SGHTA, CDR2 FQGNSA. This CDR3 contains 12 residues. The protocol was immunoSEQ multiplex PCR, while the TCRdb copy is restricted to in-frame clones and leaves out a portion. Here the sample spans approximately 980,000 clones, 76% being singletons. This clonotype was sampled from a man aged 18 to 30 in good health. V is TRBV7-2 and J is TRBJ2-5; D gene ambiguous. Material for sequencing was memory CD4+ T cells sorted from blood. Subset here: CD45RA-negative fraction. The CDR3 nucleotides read TGTGCCAGCAGCTTAGTCCCGGAGACCCAGTACTTC. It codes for CASSLVPETQYF.